This T cell receptor beta chain was found in a study of control samples from healthy donors and cancer patients. The CDR3 contains 14 residues. After removal of 3 bases from V and 5 bases from J, the junction contained 6 bases not matched to a gene. Looked up from germline, CDR1 is MNHNY and CDR2 is SVGAGI (reference sequence). Assay: immunoSEQ multiplex PCR; the TCRdb copy retains only in-frame clones and omits some. Of over 100,000 clones in the sample, roughly 88% were seen once. The chain uses TRBV6-6 and TRBJ2-5; TRBD2 matches 7 bases. The sample taken for sequencing was blood. The clonotype comes from a man aged 50 to 60 in good health. The CDR3 region is CASSYPGAGETQYF. CDR3 nucleotides: TGTGCCAGCAGTTATCCAGGAGCGGGGGAGACCCAGTACTTC.